This T cell receptor beta chain originates from a study of cytomegalovirus exposure and HLA in healthy donors. Details on this clone: Its antigen is unknown.

With 60 Vbeta and 13 Jbeta primers, the PCR was carried out. Measured with immunoSEQ multiplex PCR; TCRdb has only the in-frame clones, and not every one. The sample contains some 140,000 clones, 85% to 90% of which appear only once. General study findings and limits: With later analysis, a missense DCLRE1C variant became linked to TCR beta V- and J-gene trimming.

V lost 0 bases and J lost 1, with 9 bases in between. The CDR3 totals 15 residues. From germline, CDR1 is SEHNR and CDR2 FQNEAQ (reference sequence). This chain connects TRBV7-9 to TRBJ1-1; possibly TRBD1 for D (6 bases). The sequenced material came from PBMCs. The TCR was taken from a woman younger than 45 in good health and CMV-seronegative. Written as DNA, the CDR3 is TGTGCCAGCAGCTTAGCGGACAGACCGAACACTGAAGCTTTCTTT. Translated: CASSLADRPNTEAFF.